These T cell receptor beta chains were read from a single sample in a study of OX40 agonist ivuxolimab in advanced cancers. Sequenced by immunoSEQ multiplex PCR; TCRdb stores in-frame clones only, minus some. Found here are some 100,000 clones, about nine tenths of them singletons; the top ten hold over 0.3%. The source was CD4+ or CD8+ T cells sorted from blood, collected in a trial of the OX40 agonist ivuxolimab. Receptor source: an adult with an advanced solid tumor such as melanoma, head and neck, liver or kidney cancer. CDR3s include the opening cysteine and the closing phenylalanine or tryptophan. The D gene is left open where the match is weak. Only some rows state a clone size, as once, few, many or a class for expanded clones.

j_call d_call clone_size v_call cdr3_aa cdr3_nt
TRBJ2-7 TRBD2 - TRBV15 CATSRSGSGLAGASYEQYF TGTGCCACCAGCAGGTCAGGAAGTGGACTAGCGGGGGCCTCCTACGAGCAGTACTTC
TRBJ1-3 - - TRBV5-5 CASSIRQAGGNTIYF TGTGCCAGCAGCATTAGACAGGCGGGAGGAAACACCATATATTTT
TRBJ2-7 TRBD2 - TRBV5-1 CASSFGTSGSGEQYF TGCGCCAGCAGCTTCGGGACTAGCGGTTCCGGAGAGCAGTACTTC
TRBJ2-7 - - TRBV6-6 CASSYGQGGPYEQYF TGTGCCAGCAGTTACGGTCAGGGGGGGCCCTACGAGCAGTACTTC
TRBJ2-7 - - TRBV15 CATSPRAPVSYEQYF TGTGCCACCAGCCCCCGTGCGCCAGTATCCTACGAGCAGTACTTC
TRBJ2-2 - - TRBV19 CAPRRRTGRGRGGELFF TGTGCCCCTAGGAGGAGGACGGGAAGGGGCCGGGGCGGGGAGCTGTTTTTT
TRBJ1-2 TRBD1 - TRBV28 CASSLTGTGGLYGYTF TGTGCCAGCAGTTTGACCGGGACAGGGGGGCTCTATGGCTACACCTTC
TRBJ2-6 - - TRBV7-2 CASNPGQFSGANVLTF TGTGCCAGCAATCCGGGACAATTCTCTGGGGCCAACGTCCTGACTTTC
TRBJ2-2 - - TRBV5-1 CASSSGNTGELFF TGCGCCAGCAGCTCAGGGAACACCGGGGAGCTGTTTTTT
TRBJ2-5 - - TRBV5-1 CASSLAGQAQETQYF TGCGCCAGCAGCTTGGCAGGCCAGGCCCAAGAGACCCAGTACTTC
TRBJ2-7 TRBD1 - TRBV2 CASSDFPGQGGSYEQYF TGTGCCAGCAGTGATTTTCCCGGACAGGGGGGGTCCTACGAGCAGTACTTC
TRBJ2-7 - - TRBV6-5 CASSYSMVGGYEQYF TGTGCCAGCAGTTACTCGATGGTAGGGGGCTACGAGCAGTACTTC
TRBJ1-2 TRBD1 - TRBV19 CASSIDRGYYGYTF TGTGCCAGTAGTATTGACAGGGGCTACTATGGCTACACCTTC
TRBJ2-7 - - TRBV5-6 CASSLSIGEQYF TGTGCCAGCAGCTTGAGTATAGGCGAGCAGTACTTC
TRBJ2-7 TRBD2 - TRBV28 CASSFQVGGGGYEQYF TGTGCCAGCAGTTTTCAAGTGGGTGGCGGGGGGTACGAGCAGTACTTC
TRBJ2-5 - - TRBV7-2 CASSLYVHQETQYF TGTGCCAGCAGCTTATATGTACACCAAGAGACCCAGTACTTC
TRBJ1-5 - - TRBV6-5 CASRPQGPGNQPQHF TGTGCCAGCAGACCACAGGGTCCCGGCAATCAGCCCCAGCATTTT
TRBJ2-1 TRBD2 - TRBV7-6 CASSLDGTINEQFF TGTGCCAGCAGCTTAGACGGGACTATCAATGAGCAGTTCTTC
TRBJ2-7 TRBD1 - TRBV6-5 CASRPRDSGTYEQYF TGTGCCAGCAGACCCCGGGACAGTGGAACCTACGAGCAGTACTTC
TRBJ2-5 - - TRBV2 CASRPPGHTRETQYF TGTGCCAGCAGACCCCCGGGACACACAAGAGAGACCCAGTACTTC
TRBJ1-6 - - TRBV7-2 CASSLDGYSPLHF TGTGCCAGCAGCTTAGACGGTTATTCACCCCTCCACTTT
TRBJ2-1 - once TRBV7-9 CASSRGLYNEQFF TGTGCCAGCAGCCGCGGCCTATACAATGAGCAGTTCTTC
TRBJ2-5 - - TRBV2 CASSRNREETQYF TGTGCCAGCAGTCGAAATAGAGAGGAGACCCAGTACTTC
TRBJ1-2 - - TRBV28 CASNPVGVDGGYTF TGTGCCAGCAACCCCGTCGGGGTGGACGGGGGCTACACCTTC
TRBJ2-1 TRBD2 - TRBV5-1 CASSLGVAGSYNEQFF TGCGCCAGCAGCTTGGGAGTAGCGGGGTCCTACAATGAGCAGTTCTTC
TRBJ2-3 TRBD1 - TRBV10-3 CAISGTGVYTDTQYF TGTGCCATCAGCGGGACAGGGGTCTACACAGATACGCAGTATTTT
TRBJ2-2 TRBD2 - TRBV5-6 CASSVSGRTNTGELFF TGTGCCAGCAGCGTTAGCGGGAGGACGAACACCGGGGAGCTGTTTTTT
TRBJ1-4 - - TRBV11-2 CASSLWGREKLFF TGTGCCAGCAGCTTATGGGGGAGAGAAAAACTGTTTTTT